Shown below are 16 T cell receptor beta chains from a single sample sequenced in a study of T cell changes during pregnancy in multiple sclerosis. Only in-frame clones appear in the TCRdb table, and some are missing; sequencing was by immunoSEQ multiplex PCR. The table lists 55,000 to 85,000 clones, 90% of them singletons. Sequenced material: peripheral blood, taken in the third trimester of pregnancy. These receptors all come from a female donor with multiple sclerosis, enrolled in a pregnancy study.

This sequence joins TRBV4-1 and TRBJ2-5; 13 bases align to TRBD2. The CDR3 extends over 16 amino acids. Germline lookup yields CDR1 MGHRA and CDR2 YSYEKL. Unmatched junction bases numbered 3, after V lost 4 bases and J lost 1 base. For the CDR3, the DNA is TGCGCCAGCAGCCCGGGACTAGCGGGGTCCCAAGAGACCCAGTACTTC. It codes for CASSPGLAGSQETQYF.

V usage is TRBV4-3 and J usage is TRBJ1-2; 10 bases line up with TRBD1. This CDR3 has 15 residues. V was pared by 4 bases and J by 8 bases, with 10 bases of the junction left unmatched. CDR1 is LGHNA and CDR2 is YSLEER in the germline V gene. The CDR3 spells CASSPQGEGQGGYTF. The CDR3 DNA sequence: TGCGCCAGCAGCCCACAAGGAGAGGGACAGGGGGGCTACACCTTC.

The V call is TRBV5-3, the J call TRBJ2-7; 7 positions agree with TRBD2. TRBV5-3 is reported as an ORF; its role is uncertain. The CDR3 totals 15 residues. V lost 5 bases to trimming and J lost 1 base; unmatched junction nucleotides: 9. CDR3 nucleotide sequence: TGTGCCAGAAGACTCAGCGGGGTTGGTTCCTACGAGCAGTACTTC. It yields the protein CARRLSGVGSYEQYF.

This clone was seen just once. The V and J genes are TRBV7-8 and TRBJ2-1; 10 bases agree with TRBD2. The trim removed 5 bases at V and 7 bases at J, leaving 11 bases unmatched. From germline, CDR1 is SGHVS and CDR2 FQNEAQ. The CDR3 has 16 residues. The CDR3 loop is CASSRPLAGEQNEQFF. The CDR3 DNA reads as TGTGCCAGCAGCCGTCCCCTAGCGGGAGAGCAGAATGAGCAGTTCTTC.

V is TRBV10-3 and J is TRBJ2-3; D is perhaps TRBD1 (7 bases). The germline V gene encodes CDR1 ENHRY and CDR2 SYGVKD. There are 17 residues in the CDR3. With 5 bases removed from V and 6 bases from J, the gap between germline ends came to 24 bases. The CDR3 here is CAISNSGGGTVLDTQYF. The CDR3 DNA reads as TGTGCCATCAGTAACTCAGGAGGGGGCACCGTCCTGGATACGCAGTATTTT.

The rearrangement uses TRBV13 and TRBJ2-3; 11 bases match TRBD1. The length of the CDR3 is 16 residues. Germline V CDR1 and CDR2: PRHDT, FYEKMQ (reference sequence). V shed 3 bases and J 3 bases; nucleotides not matched to a gene: 5. This CDR3 is CASSFTGTGGTDTQYF. In DNA, the CDR3 is TGTGCCAGCAGCTTTACTGGGACAGGGGGGACAGATACGCAGTATTTT.

This clone was seen a single time. V is TRBV10-1 and J is TRBJ2-7, with D possibly being TRBD2 (5 bases). This CDR3 comprises 15 residues. The germline gives CDR1 WNHNN, CDR2 SYGVQD (reference sequence). V dropped 0 bases and J dropped 4 bases, with 13 bases sitting between them. CDR3 sequence (DNA): TGCGCCAGCAGTGAGTCAAAGGGTCGGGGTTACGAGCAGTACTTC. Translation gives CASSESKGRGYEQYF.

This chain links TRBV7-9 with TRBJ2-7; no clear D gene. Deletions cut 0 bases from V and 3 bases from J, with 15 bases between. The CDR3 loop spans 16 amino acids. CDR1 and CDR2 from the germline V gene are SEHNR and FQNEAQ (reference sequence). The CDR3 protein is CASSLASVETLYEQYF. In DNA form, the CDR3 reads TGTGCCAGCAGCTTAGCCTCGGTGGAGACCCTCTACGAGCAGTACTTC.

The rearrangement joins TRBV12-5 to TRBJ2-5, with TRBD2 matching over 7 bases. V shed 4 bases and J 0 bases; nucleotides not matched to a gene: 8. The CDR3 covers 16 residues. The germline gives CDR1 LGHNT, CDR2 FRNRAP. The CDR3 sequence is CASGSETSTYQETQYF. In nucleotides, the CDR3 is TGTGCTAGTGGTTCGGAGACTAGCACCTACCAAGAGACCCAGTACTTC.

This sequence joins TRBV4-2 and TRBJ2-3; TRBD2 agrees at 10 bases. Trimming removed 0 bases from V and 0 bases from J; junction bases left unmatched: 9. Germline V gives CDR1 LGHNA, CDR2 YNFKEQ. This CDR3 is 19 amino acids long. CDR3 sequence reads: CASSQDRWVAGGSTDTQYF. As DNA, the CDR3 is TGTGCCAGCAGCCAAGATCGGTGGGTAGCGGGGGGTAGCACAGATACGCAGTATTTT.

This clone was observed a single time. The chain couples TRBV5-1 to TRBJ2-5; possible D gene TRBD1, 6 bases. The CDR3 has 16 residues. In germline, CDR1 is SGHRS, CDR2 YFSETQ. Trimming stripped 0 bases from V and 3 bases from J, with 15 bases between. The CDR3 reads CASSLGGHPGKETQYF. CDR3 DNA: TGCGCCAGCAGCTTGGGGGGACATCCTGGGAAAGAGACCCAGTACTTC.

The V call is TRBV23-1, the J call TRBJ1-2; weak D call: TRBD1 (6 bases). TRBV23-1 is an open reading frame, and its role is uncertain. The CDR3 runs to 15 residues. V shed 6 bases and J shed 2 bases, with 16 bases lying between them. DNA of the CDR3: TGCGCCAGCAGGAAACCGGGACATCTAAACTATGGCTACACCTTC. It encodes CASRKPGHLNYGYTF.

The V call is TRBV7-2, the J call TRBJ2-1, with a weak D call TRBD2 (6 bases). V lost 1 base and J 12 bases, leaving 22 bases between the germline ends. Germline CDR1 reads SGHTA; CDR2 reads FQGNSA. This CDR3 is 16 amino acids long. The chain's CDR3 is CASSLVGGRLDSGQFF. CDR3 DNA: TGTGCCAGCAGCTTAGTAGGTGGGCGGTTGGATAGCGGGCAGTTCTTC.

The gene calls are TRBV27 and TRBJ1-1; D perhaps matches TRBD1 (5 bases). In germline, CDR1 is MNHEY, CDR2 SMNVEV (reference sequence). V lost 2 bases and J 5 bases, leaving 15 bases between the germline ends. CDR3 length equals 15 residues. Here the CDR3 reads CASSLKAAGQTEAFF. The CDR3 DNA sequence: TGTGCCAGCAGTTTAAAGGCGGCAGGGCAGACTGAAGCTTTCTTT.

The chain combines TRBV4-2 with TRBJ2-5; the D gene is possibly TRBD2 (6 bases). The DNA end is more similar to TRBJ2-7, so the J call may be wrong. CDR3 length: 16 residues. Germline values: CDR1 LGHNA, CDR2 YNFKEQ. CDR3 protein: CASSQVKFAGFHEQYF. The CDR3 DNA reads as TGTGCCAGCAGCCAAGTAAAGTTCGCGGGATTCCACGAGCAGTACTTC.

This clone was detected only once. This chain links TRBV27 with TRBJ2-1; D is possibly TRBD2 (5 bases). V lost 3 bases and J lost 4, with 13 bases in between. Germline CDR1 MNHEY, CDR2 SMNVEV (reference sequence). The CDR3 runs 15 residues. The CDR3 spells CASSFEGVGYNEQFF. DNA for the CDR3: TGTGCCAGCAGTTTTGAGGGAGTAGGGTACAATGAGCAGTTCTTC.